The entry below gives a single T cell receptor (beta chain) sequence along with its context. Its target antigen remains unknown. No qualities accompany the bases; no much larger clone lies one base away. The immunoSEQ hsTCRB v3.0 assay was used at survey level resolution to sequence the TRB variable region. TRB sequencing targeted a depth of about 40,000-50,000 T-cell genomes per sample. Pooled TRB libraries were sequenced on an Illumina MiSeq with a v3 150-cycle kit. In the original analysis: Repertoire analysis ran in R within a reproducible Nextflow workflow covering QC, data transformation and analysis. LymphoSeq2, an R package for exploring AIRR-Seq data, was used to implement custom analyses. Four samples yielding fewer than 5000 total TRB sequences were excluded, leaving over 150 analyzed HIV repertoires. Among the roughly 190 retained HIV repertoires, 59 were collected before ART initiation and 129 after ART initiation. Repertoires were downsampled to 5000 TRB nucleotide sequences, and summary statistics were averaged over 100 downsampling iterations. TRB sequences were retained for analysis only if CDR3 regions of at least seven amino acids were present. Diversity was measured with a Shannon entropy-derived clonality score and the Gini coefficient. In repertoire networks, the top 5000 CDR3 amino acid sequences were linked whenever an edit distance of one separated two sequences. For TRB CDR3 amino acid sequences, GLIPH2 was used to predict antigen specificity groups and MHC restriction. To flag known associations with CMV, EBV, HIV or tissue antigens, CDR3 amino acid sequences were compared against VDJdb and McPAS-TCR. Pre-ART, post-ART and control groups were compared with Wilcoxon signed-rank tests and Holm-Bonferroni correction. Drawn from immuneACCESS, this table holds only the in-frame rearrangements with V and J called that TCRdb kept. Clones are partly lost; checked studies trace under half to an unresolved V gene and leave the rest unexplained. For V, J and clone size, that table is used; D and trimming come from the DNA. This sample gives roughly 25,000 clones in total; about four fifths of them show up just once. Clones ranked in the top ten supply about a quarter of the sample.

Inclusion was restricted to participants for whom at least one PBMC sample before ART initiation and at least two post-ART samples were available. All participants with HIV were treated in the United States of America. Before DNA extraction, cryopreserved samples of about 0.9-11 million PBMC were thawed and then washed. At the time of the earliest PBMC sample, participants with HIV were aged between about 23 and 54 years. PBMC samples were contributed by each participant from 1-4 timepoints before ART initiation and 2-8 timepoints after ART initiation, with a median of 7 samples. Serial HIV viral load, CD4+ T-cell count, ART history and demographic data were obtained for every participant. Using a Qiagen kit on a QIAcube, genomic DNA was extracted from unsorted PBMC, with samples processed in batches of 12. The record originates from a study of long-term antiretroviral therapy in people with HIV (dated by TCRdb to the early 2020s). About the full investigation: The earliest samples were collected about a decade before the 2015 WHO recommendation for immediate ART, when ART was typically delayed until CD4 counts fell. This retrospective serial study examined whether starting ART and sustained HIV suppression were associated with changes in the composition and diversity of the TRB repertoire in peripheral blood. From some 30 adults with confirmed HIV infection, the cohort provided roughly 200 cryopreserved PBMC samples, gathered serially across a mean of roughly 6 years (range 1-12). Among the 30 to 35 participants with HIV, about a dozen were female. No cross-contamination during QIAcube processing was shown when test extractions of a monoclonal T-cell line were performed alongside about 30 polyclonal samples. The paper as a whole reports these results and caveats: Starting ART was linked to a significant rise in TRB diversity, yet even after long-term ART the diversity remained significantly lower than in transplant donor controls. No data were available on ART adherence, viral resistance or therapy changes, limiting inferences about post-ART repertoire changes. Owing to limited PBMC availability, only the TCR beta chain was sequenced, without alpha chain pairing. Unsorted PBMC were profiled instead of sorted CD4+ and CD8+ T cells because pre-ART samples had limited cell numbers. CDR3 length ranges in HIV repertoires were narrower than in controls, and network structure suggested an antigen-experienced repertoire with only a slight naive shift after ART. The samples span the years 2004 to 2017, and the ART regimens used at that time may not be as effective as current regimens. The repertoire was dominated across all time points by expanded TRB clones identified before ART initiation, although this dominance was seen to fluctuate and to decrease in many PLHIV after ART.

V and J lose 5 bases and 4 bases, and a span of 17 bases separates them. The CDR3 contains 15 residues, cysteine and phenylalanine counted. Kept here is only the CDR3 DNA, which spans 45 bases and is read in frame from base 1. Via the germline V gene (reference sequence), CDR1 is MNHEY and CDR2 SMNVEV. The chain is assembled from TRBV27 and TRBJ1-1; perhaps TRBD1 is the D gene, with 5 bases matching. Sequencing used unsorted PBMCs, obtained 0.4 years after starting antiretroviral therapy. The sequence derives from a man aged 50-60 years with HIV. The sequence in DNA is TGTGCCAGCAGTCCTGGTGGGGGGTTAGGCACTGAAGCTTTCTTT. It translates to CASSPGGGLGTEAFF.